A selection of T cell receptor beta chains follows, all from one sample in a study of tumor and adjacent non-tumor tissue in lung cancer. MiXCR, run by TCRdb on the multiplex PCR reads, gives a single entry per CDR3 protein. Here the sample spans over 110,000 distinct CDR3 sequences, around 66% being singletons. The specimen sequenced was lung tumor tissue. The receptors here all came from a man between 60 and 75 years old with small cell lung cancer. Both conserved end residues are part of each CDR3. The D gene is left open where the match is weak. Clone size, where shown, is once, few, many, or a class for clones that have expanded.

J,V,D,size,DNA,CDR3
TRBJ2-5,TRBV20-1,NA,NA,TGCAGTGCACCCGACAGGATGGGCGTAGGAGAGACCCAGTACTTC,CSAPDRMGVGETQYF
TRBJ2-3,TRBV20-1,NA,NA,TGCAGTGCTGAGGGACTGGGGGATACGCAGTATTTT,CSAEGLGDTQYF
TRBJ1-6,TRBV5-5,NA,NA,TGTGCCAGCAGCTACATGTGGAGCGATTCACCCCTCCACTTT,CASSYMWSDSPLHF
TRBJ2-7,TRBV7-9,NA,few,TGTGCCAGCAGCGTAGCTTCCGACTTAACGGTCACCGACTACGAGCAGTACTTC,CASSVASDLTVTDYEQYF
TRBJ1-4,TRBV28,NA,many,TGTGCCAGCAGTCCCTCCGGACCGTGGAAACTGTTTTTT,CASSPSGPWKLFF
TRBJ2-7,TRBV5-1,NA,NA,TGCGCCAGCAACCCCAGCGGAATCTACGAGCAGTACTTC,CASNPSGIYEQYF
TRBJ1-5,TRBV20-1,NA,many,TGCAGTGCTAGAGGTGGGACATATAGCAATCAGCCCCAGCATTTT,CSARGGTYSNQPQHF
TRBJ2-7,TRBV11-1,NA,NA,TGTGCCAGCAGCCCCACGTGGGGTAACCAGGGTGAGCAGTACTTC,CASSPTWGNQGEQYF
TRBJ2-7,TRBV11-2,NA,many,TGTGCCAGCAGCCCCCGTGAGGGTTGGACCTACGAGCAGTACTTC,CASSPREGWTYEQYF
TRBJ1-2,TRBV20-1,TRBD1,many,TGCAGTGCCCCATTAGGGGGACAGAATGGCTACACCTTC,CSAPLGGQNGYTF
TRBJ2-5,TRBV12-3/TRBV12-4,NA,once,TGTGCCAGCAGTCCGACTAGTGGCGTCATGGAGACCCAGTACTTC,CASSPTSGVMETQYF
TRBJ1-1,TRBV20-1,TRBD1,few,TGCAGTGTTACAGACGCAGGGGGGGGGGACACTGAAGCTTTCTTT,CSVTDAGGGDTEAFF
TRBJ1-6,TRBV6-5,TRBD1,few,TGTGCCAGCAGTTATCGTACCGGGACAGGGAATTCACCCCTCCACTTT,CASSYRTGTGNSPLHF
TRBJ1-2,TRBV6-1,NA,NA,TGTGCCAGCAGCGCCAGGACTTACTATGGCTACATCTTC,CASSARTYYGYIF
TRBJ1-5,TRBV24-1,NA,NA,TGTGCCACCAACCTGGGGGGGCCCCATCAGCCCCAGCATTTT,CATNLGGPHQPQHF
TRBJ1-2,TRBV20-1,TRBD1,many,TGCAGTGCTGGACAGGGTTATGGCTACACCTTC,CSAGQGYGYTF
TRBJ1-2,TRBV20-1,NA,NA,TGCAGTGTCGGACCGACCGGCGACTATGGCTACACCTTC,CSVGPTGDYGYTF
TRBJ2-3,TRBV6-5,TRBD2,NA,TGTGCCAGCAGACGCGGGAGAAAGGCAGATACGCAGTATTTT,CASRRGRKADTQYF
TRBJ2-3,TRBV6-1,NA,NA,TGTGCCAACAGCGAGGGGGGGCATAGCACAGATACGCAATATTTT,CANSEGGHSTDTQYF
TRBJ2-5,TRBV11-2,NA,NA,TGTGTCAGCAGCTTAGTCCGGGGGCGTGAGACCCAGTACTTC,CVSSLVRGRETQYF